One sample yielded the 10 T cell receptor beta chains listed below, sequenced in a study of blood T cell repertoires in COVID-19. The data were produced by immunoSEQ multiplex PCR, yet TCRdb's version contains in-frame clones alone and is incomplete. This sample yields a few hundred thousand clones, of which 91% are seen a single time; 1.2% belongs to the top ten. The sample consisted of PBMCs or T cells enriched from blood (not recorded which). The origin of the receptors is a human donor in a cohort exposed to, infected with or recovered from COVID-19 (not recorded which). The donor label of this sample is uncertain.

Details on this clone: A junction boundary mismatches the germline segment, possibly from a read error. The genes are TRBV5-8 and TRBJ2-5; D remains ambiguous. The CDR3 has 10 residues. Germline V gene data show CDR1 as SGHTS and CDR2 as YDEGEE. Here the CDR3 DNA reads TGTGCCAGCAGCTTGACAGCCCGAGACTTC. This translates into CASSLTARDF.

The rearrangement joins TRBV20-1 to TRBJ1-4; no definite D call. This CDR3 spans 11 amino acids. Deletions cut 3 bases from V and 8 bases from J, with 7 bases between. Germline CDR1 is DFQATT and CDR2 is SNEGSKA (reference sequence). The CDR3 here is CSASLREKLFF. The CDR3 nucleotides are TGCAGTGCTAGTCTCCGGGAAAAACTGTTTTTT.

The rearrangement joins TRBV6-6 to TRBJ2-2; maybe TRBD2 (6 bases). CDR1 and CDR2 from the germline V gene are MNHNY and SVGAGI (reference sequence). Trimming took 6 bases from V and 5 from J, leaving 13 bases between them. The CDR3 contains 14 residues. The CDR3 here is CASRRDSSTGELFF. The CDR3 DNA is TGTGCCAGCAGGCGGGACTCCTCTACCGGGGAGCTGTTTTTT.

The table lists this clone with a few counts. The rearrangement uses TRBV5-1 and TRBJ2-2; 12 bases fit TRBD2. CDR3 length: 16 residues. CDR1 and CDR2 from the germline V gene are SGHRS and YFSETQ. Trimming removed 6 bases from V and 4 bases from J; junction bases left unmatched: 7. In DNA form, the CDR3 reads TGCGCCAGCACCCCCGGACTAGCGGGGAGCACCGGGGAGCTGTTTTTT. The encoded protein is CASTPGLAGSTGELFF.

The genes are TRBV7-9 and TRBJ1-4, with 9 bases identical to TRBD1. The CDR3 sequence is 16 residues long. V was clipped by 1 base and J by 2 bases; unmatched bases: 2. CDR1 is SEHNR and CDR2 is FQNEAQ in the germline V gene (reference sequence). The CDR3 nucleotides are TGTGCCAGCAGCTTAGGAGACAGGGGGACTAATGAAAAACTGTTTTTT. Translation: CASSLGDRGTNEKLFF. The whole variable domain, remainder taken from reference TRBV7-9 and TRBJ1-4, is DTGVSQNPRHKITKRGQNVTFRCDPISEHNRLYWYRQTLGQGPEFLTYFQNEAQLEKSRLLSDRFSAERPKGSFSTLEIQRTEQGDSAMYLCASSLGDRGTNEKLFFGSGTQLSVL.

The V gene is TRBV5-4, the J gene TRBJ1-2; tentative D call: TRBD1 (6 bases). V was trimmed by 4 bases and J by 4 bases, leaving 11 bases between them. Per the germline V gene, CDR1 is SGHNT and CDR2 is YYREEE (reference sequence). The CDR3 has 13 residues. Here the CDR3 reads CASSHDRTYGYTF. The DNA for the CDR3 is TGTGCCAGCAGCCACGACAGGACCTATGGCTACACCTTC.

The chain uses TRBV9 and TRBJ2-3, with TRBD2 matching over 9 bases. This CDR3 comprises 14 residues. V lost 6 bases, J lost 4 bases, and 6 bases stayed unmatched. CDR1 and CDR2 (germline): SGDLS, YYNGEE. Here the CDR3 DNA reads TGTGCCAGCACCGGGACTAGCACCGCAGATACGCAGTATTTT. Its translation is CASTGTSTADTQYF.

The V gene is TRBV11-1, the J gene TRBJ1-2; D is ambiguous. The germline V and J ends were trimmed by 5 bases and 8 bases, with 18 bases remaining between them. CDR3 length: 14 amino acids. CDR1 SGHAT and CDR2 FQDESV come from the germline V gene (reference sequence). The CDR3 region is CASSGRGHVVGYTF. The CDR3 DNA reads TGTGCCAGCAGCGGGAGAGGTCATGTGGTAGGCTACACCTTC.

The chain is built from TRBV10-1 and TRBJ2-1, with D possibly TRBD2 on 6 matching bases. The V end lost 4 bases, the J end lost 3 bases, and 10 bases lay between the germline ends. This CDR3 has 14 residues. The V gene's germline CDR1 is WNHNN and CDR2 SYGVQD (reference sequence). The DNA for the CDR3 is TGCGCCAGCAGTGGCGGGACGGACTACAATGAGCAGTTCTTC. Amino acid sequence: CASSGGTDYNEQFF.

The chain recombines TRBV19 with TRBJ1-3; TRBD1 aligns across 10 bases. Germline CDR1 and CDR2: LNHDA and SQIVND (reference sequence). After removal of 9 bases from V and 0 bases from J, the junction contained 5 bases not matched to a gene. The CDR3 length is 15 residues. The CDR3 region is CASTGQGSSGNTIYF. DNA for the CDR3: TGTGCCAGCACGGGACAGGGGTCCTCTGGAAACACCATATATTTT.